A single sample gave rise to the 14 T cell receptor beta chains below, sequenced in a study of CD8 T cells in ankylosing spondylitis. Study conclusions and caveats: What appeared characteristic of ankylosing spondylitis blood was a TCR beta motif of eight highly homologous variants.

Each CDR3 protein is one row after TCRdb ran MiXCR on the 5' RACE reads. Seen here are 350,000 or so distinct CDR3 sequences, 8% observed once, and the top ten hold roughly 15%. Their specific antigens are unknown. The material sequenced was blood, either unsorted or a sorted T cell fraction (not recorded which). Receptor source: a male donor with ankylosing spondylitis.

In its sample, this clonotype was seen many times. The chain employs TRBV5-1 and TRBJ2-5; 7 nucleotides match TRBD2. The CDR3 has 14 amino acids. Germline CDR1 SGHRS, CDR2 YFSETQ. J gave up 5 bases and V 4 bases, and 8 bases lay outside the gene matches. CDR3 coding DNA: TGCGCCAGCAGCCTTACTAGCGCGGGGGAGACCCAGTACTTC. This sequence encodes CASSLTSAGETQYF.

This clonotype was detected a few times. The chain joins TRBV12-3 or TRBV12-4 to TRBJ2-3, with a weak D call TRBD2 (6 bases). The V gene lost 7 bases and the J gene lost 0 bases, with 17 bases spanning the gap. The CDR3 runs 16 residues. As DNA, the CDR3 is TGTGCCAGCACCCCTCGGTGGGCGGGAAGCACAGATACGCAGTATTTT. As protein: CASTPRWAGSTDTQYF.

The sample holds a few counts of this clonotype. The chain has TRBV3-1 and TRBJ1-5; D unclear. Looked up from germline, CDR1 is LGHDT and CDR2 is YNNKEL (reference sequence). This CDR3 has 13 amino acids. V was pared by 1 base and J by 7 bases, with 8 bases between. Written as DNA, the CDR3 is TGTGCCAGCAGCCAAGCACGCCAGCAGCCCCAGCATTTT. Amino acid sequence: CASSQARQQPQHF. Full variable domain (remainder filled in from reference TRBV3-1 and TRBJ1-5): DTAVSQTPKYLVTQMGNDKSIKCEQNLGHDTMYWYKQDSKKFLKIMFSYNNKELIINETVPNRFSPKSPDKAHLNLHINSLELGDSAVYFCASSQARQQPQHFGDGTRLSIL.

This clonotype was detected ten times or more. The chain couples TRBV12-3 or TRBV12-4 to TRBJ1-6; no definite D call. V was cut by 1 base and J by 11 bases, with 9 bases left in between. There are 13 residues in the CDR3. CDR3 bases: TGTGCCAGCAGTTTAGGCGGGAATCCACCCCTCCACTTT. It codes for CASSLGGNPPLHF.

This clonotype was observed at least ten times. The chain has TRBV29-1 and TRBJ1-1; no clear D. This CDR3 comprises 14 residues. Trimming stripped 4 bases from V and 5 bases from J, with 17 bases between. Per germline, CDR1 SQVTM and CDR2 ANQGSEA. The DNA for the CDR3 is TGCAGCGTTGCGGGCAGTTCCCCGGGGACTGAAGCTTTCTTT. Its protein is CSVAGSSPGTEAFF. The whole variable domain, filled in from reference TRBV29-1 and TRBJ1-1, reads SAVISQKPSRDICQRGTSLTIQCQVDSQVTMMFWYRQQPGQSLTLIATANQGSEATYESGFVIDKFPISRPNLTFSTLTVSNMSPEDSSIYLCSVAGSSPGTEAFFGQGTRLTVV.

This chain links TRBV18 with TRBJ2-2; 8 nucleotides line up with TRBD2. Germline CDR1 KGHSH, CDR2 LQKENI. The CDR3 runs 16 residues. Germline trimming cut 1 base from V and 4 bases from J; bases unmatched to any gene: 5. CDR3 region: CASSPRAGAVTGELFF. CDR3 nucleotide sequence: TGTGCCAGCTCACCACGAGCGGGAGCCGTCACCGGGGAGCTGTTTTTT.

V gene TRBV18 combines with J gene TRBJ2-1, with D perhaps matching TRBD2 (6 bases). CDR1 and CDR2 (germline): KGHSH, LQKENI. V lost 0 bases and J 3 bases, leaving 12 bases between the germline ends. The CDR3 has 16 residues. DNA for the CDR3: TGTGCCAGCTCACCACCGGTAGCGGTCCTCTACAATGAGCAGTTCTTC. Translating it yields CASSPPVAVLYNEQFF.

This rearrangement joins TRBV5-1 to TRBJ2-1, with unresolved D. This CDR3 has 13 amino acids. The V end was cut by 3 bases, the J end by 9 bases, with 13 bases between. Germline V gives CDR1 SGHRS, CDR2 YFSETQ. CDR3: CASSSESRGEQFF. Written as DNA, the CDR3 is TGCGCCAGCAGCTCCGAGTCCCGAGGTGAGCAGTTCTTC.

This clonotype was observed at least ten times. The chain couples TRBV7-2 to TRBJ1-5; unclear D gene. CDR3 length: 17 residues. Germline values: CDR1 SGHTA, CDR2 FQGNSA. V gave up 1 base and J gave up 2 bases, with 15 bases separating them. CDR3 in amino acids: CASSLVPDLYGNQPQHF. The CDR3 DNA is TGTGCCAGCAGCTTAGTGCCCGACCTCTACGGCAATCAGCCCCAGCATTTT. The full variable domain, completed using reference TRBV7-2 and TRBJ1-5, is GAGVSQSPSNKVTEKGKDVELRCDPISGHTALYWYRQSLGQGLEFLIYFQGNSAPDKSGLPSDRFSAERTGGSVSTLTIQRTQQEDSAVYLCASSLVPDLYGNQPQHFGDGTRLSIL.

The chain combines TRBV5-1 with TRBJ2-1; the match to TRBD2 covers 9 bases. This CDR3 is 18 amino acids long. CDR1 and CDR2 from the germline V gene are SGHRS and YFSETQ. Trimming at V came to 4 bases and at J to 5 bases, leaving 16 bases not matched to a gene. The CDR3 sequence is CASSSTGTSFMGDNEQFF. Here the CDR3 DNA reads TGCGCCAGCAGCAGTACCGGGACTAGCTTTATGGGGGACAATGAGCAGTTCTTC.

The J gene is TRBJ2-3, the V gene TRBV20-1, with D possibly being TRBD1 or TRBD2 (5 bases each). V was shortened by 0 bases and J by 6 bases, with 13 bases between the two germline ends. Germline-derived CDR1 and CDR2 are DFQATT and SNEGSKA (reference sequence). This CDR3 is built from 14 residues. The CDR3 DNA reads as TGCAGTGCTAGAGAACCTCCCGGGGCGGATACGCAGTATTTT. The encoded protein is CSAREPPGADTQYF.

This clonotype was counted ten times or more. The rearrangement uses TRBV29-1 and TRBJ1-2; no definite D call. With 2 bases removed from V and 8 bases from J, the gap between germline ends came to 9 bases. Germline V CDR1 and CDR2: SQVTM, ANQGSEA. There are 11 residues in the CDR3. The chain's CDR3 is CSVENPIGYTF. In DNA, the CDR3 is TGCAGCGTTGAAAACCCAATCGGCTACACCTTC.

This clonotype was counted a few times. V usage is TRBV20-1 and J usage is TRBJ1-4; 10 bases align to TRBD1. Germline V gene data show CDR1 as DFQATT and CDR2 as SNEGSKA (reference sequence). V was clipped by 5 bases and J by 8 bases; unmatched bases: 8. The length of the CDR3 is 14 residues. CDR3 coding DNA: TGCAGTGCTCAAACCGGGACAGGGGAAGAAAAACTGTTTTTT. Protein product: CSAQTGTGEEKLFF.

This clonotype has more than one count but fewer than ten. The CDR3 DNA follows: TGTGCCAGCGCCTACACGGGGCTAGGTCCCTACGAGCAGTACTTC. It is translated as CASAYTGLGPYEQYF. The rearrangement links TRBV5-5 to TRBJ2-7; D is perhaps TRBD1 or TRBD2 (5 bases each). The CDR3 has 15 residues. Trimming stripped 7 bases from V and 2 bases from J, with 19 bases between. Per the germline V gene, CDR1 is SGHKS and CDR2 is YYEKEE (reference sequence).